What follows are 11 T cell receptor beta chains derived from one specimen sequenced in a study of T cell repertoires in cytomegalovirus infection. Antigens of these TCRs are unknown. TCRdb independently ran MiXCR on the reads; one entry per CDR3 protein. Of about 85,000 distinct CDR3 sequences detected, around 49% appear once; the ten largest clones hold approximately 95%. Sequenced here: CD8+ T cells from cultured PBMCs, sampled from culture after CMV antigen stimulation. Source of these receptors: a human donor in good health (CMV status not recorded). Some clones in this sample may be carry-over from other donors' samples.

This chain connects TRBV3-1 to TRBJ1-5; TRBD1 is a possible D gene (5 bases). Trimming took 0 bases from V and 0 from J, leaving 15 bases between them. This CDR3 comprises 18 residues. The germline gives CDR1 LGHDT, CDR2 YNNKEL (reference sequence). The CDR3 DNA sequence: TGTGCCAGCAGCCAAGATCTTTGGGGACGGAATAGCAATCAGCCCCAGCATTTT. It specifies CASSQDLWGRNSNQPQHF.

The chain recombines TRBV4-2 with TRBJ2-7; TRBD2 matches at 10 bases. V shed 0 bases and J 5 bases; nucleotides not matched to a gene: 19. The CDR3 is 20 amino acids. Looked up from germline, CDR1 is LGHNA and CDR2 is YNFKEQ. The CDR3 loop is CASSQEGRMASGSDIDEQYF. In DNA, the CDR3 is TGTGCCAGCAGCCAAGAAGGCAGAATGGCTAGCGGGAGTGATATCGACGAGCAGTACTTC.

The chain employs TRBV7-4 and TRBJ1-3; TRBD1 might be the D (5 bases). The CDR3 has 12 amino acids. CDR1 and CDR2 (germline): SGHVT, SQSDAQ. Trimming took off 2 bases at V and 7 bases at J, with 6 bases between the two ends. Written as DNA, the CDR3 is TGTGCCAGCAGCTTAAAGGGGAACACCATATATTTT. This encodes CASSLKGNTIYF.

V and J are TRBV19 and TRBJ2-7; no clear D gene. The CDR3 is 13 amino acids. Trimming removed 5 bases at V and 2 bases at J, with 10 bases between. Germline CDR1 and CDR2: LNHDA and SQIVND (reference sequence). CDR3 sequence (DNA): TGTGCCAGTAGTGCCCGAGAAACCTACGAGCAGTACTTC. This sequence encodes CASSARETYEQYF. Combining the CDR3 with reference TRBV19 and TRBJ2-7 gives the whole variable domain DGGITQSPKYLFRKEGQNVTLSCEQNLNHDAMYWYRQDPGQGLRLIYYSQIVNDFQKGDIAEGYSVSREKKESFPLTVTSAQKNPTAFYLCASSARETYEQYFGPGTRLTVT.

This clonotype appeared a few times. J is TRBJ1-2 and V is TRBV7-9, with D tentatively TRBD1 (6 bases). The CDR3 is 14 residues long. Germline-derived CDR1 and CDR2 are SEHNR and FQNEAQ (reference sequence). Trimming stripped 1 base from V and 4 bases from J, with 10 bases between. CDR3 in amino acids: CASSLVRGSYGYTF. The CDR3 DNA follows: TGTGCCAGCAGCTTAGTCAGGGGCTCCTATGGCTACACCTTC.

The gene calls are TRBV3-1 and TRBJ2-2; TRBD2 aligns across 10 bases. The CDR3 length is 18 residues. Trimming at V came to 4 bases and at J to 5 bases, leaving 13 bases not matched to a gene. Germline loops: CDR1 LGHDT, CDR2 YNNKEL (reference sequence). The DNA for the CDR3 is TGTGCCAGCAGCCTCCAGGAAGCGGGAGGGCCTGTAACCGGGGAGCTGTTTTTT. Amino acid sequence: CASSLQEAGGPVTGELFF.

This sequence joins TRBV27 and TRBJ2-3; D is possibly TRBD2 (6 bases). The V gene's germline CDR1 is MNHEY and CDR2 SMNVEV (reference sequence). V lost 11 bases and J lost 2, with 20 bases in between. The CDR3 contains 15 residues. The CDR3 DNA sequence: TGTGCCGCCTCCCGGGGGTCCCGATACACAGATACGCAGTATTTT. This translates into CAASRGSRYTDTQYF.

This clonotype was seen a few times. The rearrangement links TRBV7-8 to TRBJ2-1; 13 nucleotides line up with TRBD2. The V gene's germline CDR1 is SGHVS and CDR2 FQNEAQ. The CDR3 is 16 residues long. The junction had 7 bases not matched to a gene; V was cut back by 3 bases and J by 8 bases. The DNA of the CDR3 is TGTGCCAGCAGCTTTGGACTAGCGGGGGAGGGTCATGAGCAGTTCTTC. It specifies CASSFGLAGEGHEQFF.

This clonotype came up a few times. This chain connects TRBV7-9 to TRBJ1-1; 7 bases match TRBD1. Germline loops: CDR1 SEHNR, CDR2 FQNEAQ (reference sequence). With V trimmed by 1 base and J by 1 base, 3 bases remained unmatched. The length of the CDR3 is 15 residues. CDR3 DNA: TGTGCCAGCAGCTTAGTGGCAGGGGGGAACACTGAAGCTTTCTTT. Protein: CASSLVAGGNTEAFF.

Of note for this clonotype: A junction boundary mismatches the germline segment, possibly from a read error. CDR3 bases: TGTGCCAGCAGCAGTGGGCACATCACAGCACCTGGAAACATCATATATTTT. Amino acids: CASSSGHITAPGNIIYF. The chain has TRBV7-3 and TRBJ1-3; no reliable D call. Germline V gene lookup returns CDR1 SGHTA and CDR2 FQGTGA. This CDR3 is built from 17 residues.

The chain's CDR3 is CAQGAQYF. The CDR3 DNA is TGTGCCCAGGGGGCGCAGTATTTT. The chain carries TRBV6-5 and TRBJ2-3; 7 nucleotides agree with TRBD1. This CDR3 has 8 residues. Germline-derived CDR1 and CDR2 are MNHEY and SVGAGI. The ends lost 11 bases at V and 10 bases at J; junction bases unmatched: 0.